This T cell receptor (beta chain) was identified during a study of OX40 agonist ivuxolimab in advanced cancers. Study in general: The dose of intravenous ivuxolimab that patients received every 2 weeks ranged from 0.01 to 10 mg/kg.

Study results and limitations: At 0.1 to 3.0 mg/kg and by week 6, clonal expansion occurred in CD4+ and CD8+ blood T cells.

Worth noting for this clone: Its antigen is unknown.

Per germline, CDR1 KGHSH and CDR2 LQKENI. Trimming took off 2 bases at V and 5 bases at J, with 6 bases between the two ends. CDR3 length: 12 residues. Clones were sequenced by immunoSEQ multiplex PCR, and TCRdb holds only the in-frame ones, with some missing. The sample has approximately 78,000 clones, 86% seen once; the top ten hold 6.5% to 7.5%. The rearrangement links TRBV18 to TRBJ2-5; D gene uncertain. The clonotype was recovered from an adult with an advanced solid tumor such as melanoma, head and neck, liver or kidney cancer. The starting material was CD4+ or CD8+ T cells sorted from blood, obtained in a trial of the OX40 agonist ivuxolimab. CDR3 sequence reads: CASSPSRETQYF. Written as DNA, the CDR3 is TGTGCCAGCTCACCAAGTCGGGAGACCCAGTACTTC.